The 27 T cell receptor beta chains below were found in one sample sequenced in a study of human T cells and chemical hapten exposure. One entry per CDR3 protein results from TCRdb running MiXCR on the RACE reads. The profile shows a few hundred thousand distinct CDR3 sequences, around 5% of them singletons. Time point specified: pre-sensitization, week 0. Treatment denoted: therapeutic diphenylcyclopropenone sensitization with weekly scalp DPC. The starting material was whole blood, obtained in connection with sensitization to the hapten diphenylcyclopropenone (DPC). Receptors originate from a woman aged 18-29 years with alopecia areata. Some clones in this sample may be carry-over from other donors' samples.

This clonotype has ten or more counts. The CDR3 loop is CASSYDWDSSTDTQYF. The CDR3 region has the DNA TGTGCCAGCAGTTACGATTGGGACAGCAGCACAGATACGCAGTATTTT. The J gene is TRBJ2-3, the V gene TRBV6-5; 7 bases map to TRBD1. After removal of 2 bases from V and 0 bases from J, the junction contained 5 bases not matched to a gene. CDR3 length: 16 amino acids. The V gene's germline CDR1 is MNHEY and CDR2 SVGAGI.

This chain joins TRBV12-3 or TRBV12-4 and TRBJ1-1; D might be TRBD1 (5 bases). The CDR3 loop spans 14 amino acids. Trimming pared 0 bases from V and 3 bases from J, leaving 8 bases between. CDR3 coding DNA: TGTGCCAGCAGTTTAGCAGGGGATGACACTGAAGCTTTCTTT. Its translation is CASSLAGDDTEAFF.

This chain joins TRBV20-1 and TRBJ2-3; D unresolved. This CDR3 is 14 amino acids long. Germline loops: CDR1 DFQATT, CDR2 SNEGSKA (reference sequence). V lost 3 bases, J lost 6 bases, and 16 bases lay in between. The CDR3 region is CSASSASLADTQYF. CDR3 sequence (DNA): TGCAGTGCTAGTTCGGCGTCCCTCGCGGATACGCAGTATTTT.

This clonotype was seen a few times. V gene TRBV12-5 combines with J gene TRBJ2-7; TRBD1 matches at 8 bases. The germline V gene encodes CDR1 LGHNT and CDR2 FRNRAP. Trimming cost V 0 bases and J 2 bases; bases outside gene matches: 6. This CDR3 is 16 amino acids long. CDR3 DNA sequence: TGTGCTAGTGGTTTGGTACTTGGACAGGGCCCCTACGAGCAGTACTTC. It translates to CASGLVLGQGPYEQYF.

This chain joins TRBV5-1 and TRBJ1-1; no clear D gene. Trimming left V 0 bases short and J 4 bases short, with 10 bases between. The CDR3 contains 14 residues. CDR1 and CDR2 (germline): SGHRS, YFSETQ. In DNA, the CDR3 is TGCGCCAGCAGCTTGGAGGATTTGGGCACTGAAGCTTTCTTT. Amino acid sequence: CASSLEDLGTEAFF.

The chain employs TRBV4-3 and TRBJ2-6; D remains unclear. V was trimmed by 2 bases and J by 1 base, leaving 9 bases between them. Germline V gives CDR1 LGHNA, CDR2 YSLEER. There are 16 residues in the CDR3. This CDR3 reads CASSQTVISGANVLTF. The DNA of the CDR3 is TGCGCCAGCAGCCAAACGGTGATATCTGGGGCCAACGTCCTGACTTTC.

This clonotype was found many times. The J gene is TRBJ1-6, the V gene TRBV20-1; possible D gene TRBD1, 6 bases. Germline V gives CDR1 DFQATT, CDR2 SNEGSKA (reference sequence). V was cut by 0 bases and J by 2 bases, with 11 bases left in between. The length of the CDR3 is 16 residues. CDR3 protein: CSARDQGHPYNSPLHF. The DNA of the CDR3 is TGCAGTGCTAGAGATCAGGGACATCCCTATAATTCACCCCTCCACTTT.

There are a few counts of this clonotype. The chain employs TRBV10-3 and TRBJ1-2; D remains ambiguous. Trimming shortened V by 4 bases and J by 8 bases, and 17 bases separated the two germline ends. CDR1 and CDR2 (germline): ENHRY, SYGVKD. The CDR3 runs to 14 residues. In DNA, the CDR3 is TGTGCCATCAGTGGAATCGGTAACCGGAGCGGCTACACCTTC. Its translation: CAISGIGNRSGYTF.

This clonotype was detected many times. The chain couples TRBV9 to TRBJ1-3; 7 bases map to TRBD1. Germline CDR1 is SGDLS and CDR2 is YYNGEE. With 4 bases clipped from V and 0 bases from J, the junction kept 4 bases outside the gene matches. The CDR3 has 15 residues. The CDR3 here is CASSQGGNSGNTIYF. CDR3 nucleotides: TGTGCCAGCAGCCAGGGGGGGAACTCTGGAAACACCATATATTTT.

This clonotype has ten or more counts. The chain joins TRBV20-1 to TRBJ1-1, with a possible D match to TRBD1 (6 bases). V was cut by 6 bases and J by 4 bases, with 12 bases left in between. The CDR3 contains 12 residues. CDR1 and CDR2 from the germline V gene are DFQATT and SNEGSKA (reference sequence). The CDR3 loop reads CSAGNRVTEAFF. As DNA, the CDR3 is TGCAGTGCCGGCAACAGGGTCACTGAAGCTTTCTTT.

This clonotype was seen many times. The CDR3 DNA reads TGCAGTGCTAGGCGCGGGGGGGCCAAAGATACGCAGTATTTT. It translates to CSARRGGAKDTQYF. The genes are TRBV20-1 and TRBJ2-3; 9 bases are shared with TRBD2. The germline V gene encodes CDR1 DFQATT and CDR2 SNEGSKA (reference sequence). The V segment lost 3 bases and the J segment 5 bases; nucleotides outside the gene matches: 6. The CDR3 consists of 14 residues.

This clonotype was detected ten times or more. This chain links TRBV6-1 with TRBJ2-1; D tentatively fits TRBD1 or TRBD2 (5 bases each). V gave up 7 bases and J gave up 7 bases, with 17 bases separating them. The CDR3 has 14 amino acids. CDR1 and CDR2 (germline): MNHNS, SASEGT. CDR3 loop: CASTQLGEGNEQFF. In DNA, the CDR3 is TGTGCCAGCACCCAACTGGGCGAGGGGAATGAGCAGTTCTTC.

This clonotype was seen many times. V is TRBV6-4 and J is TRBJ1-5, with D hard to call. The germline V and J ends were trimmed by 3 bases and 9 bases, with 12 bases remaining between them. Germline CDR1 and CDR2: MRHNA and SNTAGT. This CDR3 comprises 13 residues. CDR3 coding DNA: TGTGCCAGCAGTGAAGAGCCACAATCGCCCCAGCATTTT. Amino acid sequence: CASSEEPQSPQHF.

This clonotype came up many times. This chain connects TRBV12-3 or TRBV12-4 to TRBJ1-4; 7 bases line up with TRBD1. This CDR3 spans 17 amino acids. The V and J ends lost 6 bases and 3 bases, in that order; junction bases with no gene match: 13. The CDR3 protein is CASRYRGNRRPNEKLFF. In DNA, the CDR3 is TGTGCCAGCAGGTACAGGGGAAATCGTCGCCCTAATGAAAAACTGTTTTTT.

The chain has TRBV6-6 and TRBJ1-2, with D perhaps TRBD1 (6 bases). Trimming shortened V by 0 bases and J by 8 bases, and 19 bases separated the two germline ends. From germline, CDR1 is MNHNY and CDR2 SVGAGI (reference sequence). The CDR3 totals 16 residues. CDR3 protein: CASSYSTPRGGDGYTF. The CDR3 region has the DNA TGTGCCAGCAGTTACTCGACCCCCAGGGGAGGCGACGGCTACACCTTC.

The CDR3 DNA reads as TGTGCCAGCCGGAACCGGGACTACCCCGCTGAGACCCAGTACTTC. Encoded protein: CASRNRDYPAETQYF. This rearrangement joins TRBV27 to TRBJ2-5, with TRBD2 matching over 7 bases. V shed 8 bases, J shed 5 bases, and the junction held 14 bases outside the gene matches. The CDR3 runs 15 residues. Per the germline V gene, CDR1 is MNHEY and CDR2 is SMNVEV (reference sequence).

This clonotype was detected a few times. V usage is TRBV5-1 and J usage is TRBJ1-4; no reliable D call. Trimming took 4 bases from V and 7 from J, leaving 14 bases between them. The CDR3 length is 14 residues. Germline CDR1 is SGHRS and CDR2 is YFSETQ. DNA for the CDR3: TGCGCCAGCAGCGGAGGGAGGGTCGGTGAAAAACTGTTTTTT. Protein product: CASSGGRVGEKLFF. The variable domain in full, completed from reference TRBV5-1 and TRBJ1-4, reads KAGVTQTPRYLIKTRGQQVTLSCSPISGHRSVSWYQQTPGQGLQFLFEYFSETQRNKGNFPGRFSGRQFSNSRSEMNVSTLELGDSALYLCASSGGRVGEKLFFGSGTQLSVL.

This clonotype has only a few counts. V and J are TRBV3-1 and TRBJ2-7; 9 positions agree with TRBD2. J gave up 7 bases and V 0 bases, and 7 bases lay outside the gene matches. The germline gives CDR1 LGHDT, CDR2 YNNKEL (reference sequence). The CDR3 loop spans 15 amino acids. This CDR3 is CASSQDASGAGEQYF. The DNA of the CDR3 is TGTGCCAGCAGCCAAGATGCTAGCGGGGCGGGTGAGCAGTACTTC.

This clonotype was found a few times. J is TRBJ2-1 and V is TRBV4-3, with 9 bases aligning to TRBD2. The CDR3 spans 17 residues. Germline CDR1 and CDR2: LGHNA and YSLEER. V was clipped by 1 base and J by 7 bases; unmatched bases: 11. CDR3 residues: CASSQVFGRGGGNEQFF. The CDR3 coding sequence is TGCGCCAGCAGCCAAGTTTTCGGGCGGGGGGGCGGAAATGAGCAGTTCTTC.

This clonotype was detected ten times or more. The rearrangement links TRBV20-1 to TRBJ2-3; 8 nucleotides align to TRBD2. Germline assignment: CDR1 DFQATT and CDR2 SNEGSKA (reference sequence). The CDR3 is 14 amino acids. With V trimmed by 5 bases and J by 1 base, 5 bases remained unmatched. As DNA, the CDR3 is TGCAGTGCTTCTCGAGCGGGGGGCACAGATACGCAGTATTTT. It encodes CSASRAGGTDTQYF.

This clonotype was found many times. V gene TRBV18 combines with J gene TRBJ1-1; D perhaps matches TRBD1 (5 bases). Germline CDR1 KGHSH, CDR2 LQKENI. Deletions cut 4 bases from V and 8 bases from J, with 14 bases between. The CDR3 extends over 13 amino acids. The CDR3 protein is CASSREQDVEAFF. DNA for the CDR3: TGTGCCAGCTCACGGGAACAGGACGTAGAAGCTTTCTTT.

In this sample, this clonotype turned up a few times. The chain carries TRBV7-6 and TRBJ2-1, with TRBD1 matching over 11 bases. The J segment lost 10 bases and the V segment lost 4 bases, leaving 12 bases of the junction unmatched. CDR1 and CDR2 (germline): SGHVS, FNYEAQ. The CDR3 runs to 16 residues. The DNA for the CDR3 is TGTGCCAGCAGCTCGGACAGGGGGCCGCTCGGAGGAGAGCAGTTCTTC. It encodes CASSSDRGPLGGEQFF.

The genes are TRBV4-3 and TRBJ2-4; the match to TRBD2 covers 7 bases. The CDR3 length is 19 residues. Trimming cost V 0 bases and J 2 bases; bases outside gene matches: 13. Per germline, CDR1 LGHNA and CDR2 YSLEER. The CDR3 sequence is CASSQEASGRVLSKNIQYF. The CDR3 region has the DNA TGCGCCAGCAGCCAAGAAGCTAGCGGAAGGGTGCTTTCCAAAAACATTCAGTACTTC.

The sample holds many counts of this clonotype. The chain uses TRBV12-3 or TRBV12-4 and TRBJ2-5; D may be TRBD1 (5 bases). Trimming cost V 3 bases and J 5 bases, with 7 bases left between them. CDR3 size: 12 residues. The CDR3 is CASSLKGETQYF. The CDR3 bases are TGTGCCAGCAGTTTGAAGGGGGAGACCCAGTACTTC.

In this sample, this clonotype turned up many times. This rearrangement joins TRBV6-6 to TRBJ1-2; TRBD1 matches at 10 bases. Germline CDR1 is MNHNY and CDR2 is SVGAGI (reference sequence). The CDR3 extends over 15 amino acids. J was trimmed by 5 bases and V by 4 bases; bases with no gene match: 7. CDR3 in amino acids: CASSLGQGSGYGYTF. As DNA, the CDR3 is TGTGCCAGCAGTTTGGGACAGGGGAGCGGGTATGGCTACACCTTC.

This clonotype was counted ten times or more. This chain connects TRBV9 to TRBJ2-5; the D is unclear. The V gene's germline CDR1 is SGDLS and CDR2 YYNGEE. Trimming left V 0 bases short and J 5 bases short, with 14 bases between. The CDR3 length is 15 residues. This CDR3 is CASSVVETRKETQYF. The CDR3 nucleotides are TGTGCCAGCAGCGTAGTAGAAACGCGTAAGGAGACCCAGTACTTC.

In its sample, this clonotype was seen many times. DNA for the CDR3: TGTGCCAGCAGTGAAAGCGGGAAGCCCCAGCATTTT. It translates to CASSESGKPQHF. The chain carries TRBV25-1 and TRBJ1-5; D is unresolved. The CDR3 consists of 12 residues. V gave up 2 bases and J gave up 8 bases, with 7 bases separating them. CDR1 MGHDK and CDR2 SYGVNS come from the germline V gene.